Below are 23 T cell receptor beta chains sequenced from a single sample in a study of preoperative IRX-2 immunotherapy in early breast cancer (dated by TCRdb to 2018 to 2020). Library creation used the immunoSEQ multiplex PCR assay. TCRdb carries this immuneACCESS record with in-frame sequences only. Its versions omit some clonotypes, under half of them owing to an unresolved V gene in the studies checked, with the rest unexplained. This sample holds about 98,000 clones; 80% to 90% were observed only once. The top ten clones comprise 2% to 2.5% of the sample. Explained via the paper, the treatment or condition label denotes: preoperative locoregional IRX-2 cytokine immunotherapy. The specimen comprised tumor tissue, sampled after IRX-2 immunotherapy. The receptor set was obtained from a human donor with breast cancer.

For the CDR3, the DNA is TGTGCCATCCGACAGGGGATGGGGTATGGCTACACCTTC. Its translation is CAIRQGMGYGYTF. This chain links TRBV28 with TRBJ1-2; 8 bases align to TRBD1. Germline loops: CDR1 MDHEN, CDR2 SYDVKM. The CDR3 covers 13 residues. J was trimmed by 5 bases and V by 10 bases; bases with no gene match: 9.

This rearrangement joins TRBV7-1 to TRBJ1-3; 7 nucleotides match TRBD1. TRBV7-1 is noted as an ORF with a role that remains uncertain. Trimming at V came to 5 bases and at J to 2 bases, leaving 9 bases not matched to a gene. CDR3 length: 16 residues. For the CDR3, the DNA is TGTGCCAGCAGCGCACAGGGGATAGGGACTGGAAACACCATATATTTT. Its protein is CASSAQGIGTGNTIYF.

The chain links TRBV29-1 to TRBJ2-2; 7 bases are a match to TRBD2. The CDR3 is 14 amino acids. The V segment lost 6 bases and the J segment 1 base; nucleotides outside the gene matches: 5. The germline CDR1 and CDR2 sequences are SQVTM and ANQGSEA. The CDR3 DNA follows: TGCAGCGTCGACGGCGGGAGGAACACCGGGGAGCTGTTTTTT. It yields the protein CSVDGGRNTGELFF.

The chain couples TRBV30 to TRBJ1-1, with D perhaps TRBD1 (5 bases). CDR1 is GTSNPN and CDR2 is SVGIG in the germline V gene (reference sequence). The CDR3 length is 14 residues. The germline V and J ends were trimmed by 3 bases and 1 base, with 12 bases remaining between them. Here the CDR3 reads CAWRRDSGNTEAFF. The CDR3 DNA is TGTGCCTGGAGACGAGACAGCGGGAACACTGAAGCTTTCTTT.

This clone has more than one count but fewer than ten. The chain couples TRBV10-3 to TRBJ2-6; D ambiguous. CDR1 and CDR2 (germline): ENHRY, SYGVKD. The V end was cut by 0 bases, the J end by 5 bases, with 8 bases between. The CDR3 totals 15 residues. The CDR3 is CAISESSIWANVLTF. Written as DNA, the CDR3 is TGTGCCATCAGTGAGTCGAGTATTTGGGCCAACGTCCTGACTTTC.

This clone has just one count. The chain employs TRBV19 and TRBJ2-6, with a tentative D call TRBD1 (6 bases). The CDR3 has 19 amino acids. Trimming stripped 1 base from V and 0 bases from J, with 16 bases between. CDR1 and CDR2 (germline): LNHDA, SQIVND (reference sequence). For the CDR3, the DNA is TGTGCCAGTAGTATAGGGATGACAGGAACGTTCTCTGGGGCCAACGTCCTGACTTTC. Amino acid sequence: CASSIGMTGTFSGANVLTF.

This clone was observed a single time. V usage is TRBV6-8 and J usage is TRBJ2-5, with no clear D. The CDR3 has 12 residues. V lost 5 bases to trimming and J lost 1 base, with 5 bases between them. CDR1 and CDR2 (germline): MNHGY, SAAAGT. CDR3 amino acids: CASSISQETQYF. CDR3 bases: TGTGCCAGCAGTATCAGCCAAGAGACCCAGTACTTC.

The genes are TRBV6-7 and TRBJ2-7; D call uncertain. TRBV6-7 is annotated as an ORF whose role is uncertain. The CDR3 runs to 14 residues. V lost 0 bases and J 6 bases, leaving 12 bases between the germline ends. CDR3 residues: CASSYSIGFGEQYF. DNA of the CDR3: TGTGCCAGCAGTTACTCGATCGGGTTCGGCGAGCAGTACTTC.

This chain connects TRBV19 to TRBJ1-1; D perhaps matches TRBD1 (5 bases). Trimming removed 1 base at V and 4 bases at J, with 13 bases between. This CDR3 is built from 15 residues. Germline values: CDR1 LNHDA, CDR2 SQIVND (reference sequence). The CDR3 nucleotides are TGTGCCAGTAGTATAGTACATCAGGGTGGCACTGAAGCTTTCTTT. It codes for CASSIVHQGGTEAFF.

V and J are TRBV29-1 and TRBJ1-2, with TRBD1 identical over 10 bases. The V gene's germline CDR1 is SQVTM and CDR2 ANQGSEA. CDR3 length: 13 residues. Trimming cost V 8 bases and J 7 bases; bases outside gene matches: 10. CDR3 residues: CSSGQGPQGGYTF. The DNA for the CDR3 is TGCAGCTCGGGACAGGGGCCACAGGGTGGCTACACCTTC.

The rearrangement uses TRBV6-8 and TRBJ1-5, with 11 nucleotides matching TRBD1. This CDR3 has 16 residues. The germline CDR1 and CDR2 sequences are MNHGY and SAAAGT. V lost 6 bases to trimming and J lost 6 bases; unmatched junction nucleotides: 10. The CDR3 is CASSSTDRGPGQPQHF. For the CDR3, the DNA is TGTGCCAGCAGCTCCACGGACAGGGGGCCGGGTCAGCCCCAGCATTTT.

This rearrangement joins TRBV4-1 to TRBJ1-6, with unresolved D. The CDR3 has 16 residues. The germline V gene has CDR1 MGHRA and CDR2 YSYEKL. Trimming cost V 0 bases and J 7 bases, with 13 bases left between them. CDR3 in amino acids: CASSQDHEQPNSPLHF. The CDR3 DNA follows: TGCGCCAGCAGCCAAGATCACGAACAGCCGAATTCACCCCTCCACTTT.

The chain uses TRBV23-1 and TRBJ2-1; D is perhaps TRBD2 (6 bases). TRBV23-1 is noted as an ORF with a role that remains uncertain. Trimming pared 6 bases from V and 3 bases from J, leaving 18 bases between. This CDR3 is 16 amino acids long. CDR3 residues: CASSQGTGTGYNEQFF. Here the CDR3 DNA reads TGCGCCAGCAGCCAGGGAACCGGGACTGGCTACAATGAGCAGTTCTTC.

The chain has TRBV30 and TRBJ1-5; TRBD1 might be the D (6 bases). Trimming cost V 4 bases and J 9 bases, with 16 bases left between them. The CDR3 loop spans 13 amino acids. Germline V CDR1 and CDR2: GTSNPN, SVGIG (reference sequence). The DNA for the CDR3 is TGTGCCTGGAATAGGGGGGGCGCCCGGCCCCAGCATTTT. Amino acid sequence: CAWNRGGARPQHF.

The rearrangement joins TRBV28 to TRBJ1-6, with D perhaps TRBD1 (5 bases). The CDR3 has 13 residues. With 5 bases removed from V and 10 bases from J, the gap between germline ends came to 12 bases. Per germline, CDR1 MDHEN and CDR2 SYDVKM. The CDR3 DNA reads as TGTGCCAGCAGTATCTCAGGGACGTCACCCCTCCACTTT. This translates into CASSISGTSPLHF.

This clone has just a few counts. The junction does not match germline at one end; this may be a read error. This chain uses TRBV7-7 with TRBJ2-2, with D possibly being TRBD2 (5 bases). CDR1 and CDR2 (germline): SSHAT, FNYEAQ (reference sequence). The CDR3 runs 15 residues. The chain's CDR3 is CASRKYVTNTGELFF. As DNA, the CDR3 is TGTGCCAGCAGAAAATATGTCACGAACACCGGGGAGTTGTTTTTT.

The V gene is TRBV28, the J gene TRBJ2-7; the D gene is possibly TRBD2 (6 bases). Between the trimmed V and J ends, which lost 7 bases and 1 base, there was a span of 11 bases. This CDR3 has 13 amino acids. From germline, CDR1 is MDHEN and CDR2 SYDVKM. The CDR3 sequence: CASTHRGSYEQYF. The CDR3 nucleotides read TGTGCCAGCACCCACCGGGGGTCCTACGAGCAGTACTTC.

The chain has TRBV6-8 and TRBJ1-2; a weak D match, TRBD1 (6 bases). CDR3 length equals 13 residues. V was trimmed by 4 bases and J by 1 base, leaving 7 bases between them. The germline gives CDR1 MNHGY, CDR2 SAAAGT. The CDR3 nucleotides read TGTGCCAGCAGTTCGGGACATAACTATGGCTACACCTTC. Translating it yields CASSSGHNYGYTF.

The V gene is TRBV10-2, the J gene TRBJ2-5; D ambiguous. V was pared by 2 bases and J by 2 bases, with 15 bases between. The CDR3 runs 16 residues. Germline lookup yields CDR1 WSHSY and CDR2 SAAADI. The CDR3 here is CASSEPDSARQETQYF. The CDR3 DNA reads TGCGCCAGCAGTGAGCCGGATTCAGCGAGACAAGAGACCCAGTACTTC.

Only a few counts were recorded for this clone. The chain links TRBV19 to TRBJ1-1; no reliable D call. This CDR3 comprises 11 residues. Trimming stripped 5 bases from V and 1 base from J, with 2 bases between. Germline assignment: CDR1 LNHDA and CDR2 SQIVND (reference sequence). The CDR3 here is CASSENTEAFF. CDR3 DNA sequence: TGTGCCAGTAGTGAGAACACTGAAGCTTTCTTT.

The V and J genes are TRBV29-1 and TRBJ2-3, with 11 nucleotides matching TRBD2. This CDR3 has 14 residues. Germline CDR1 SQVTM, CDR2 ANQGSEA. With 1 base clipped from V and 4 bases from J, the junction kept 1 base outside the gene matches. DNA of the CDR3: TGCAGCGTTGAAGTAGCGGGGGGGCCAGATACGCAGTATTTT. As protein: CSVEVAGGPDTQYF.

The chain joins TRBV23-1 to TRBJ1-1; 7 nucleotides match TRBD1. TRBV23-1 is an open reading frame, and its role is uncertain. CDR3 length: 14 amino acids. J gave up 4 bases and V 6 bases, and 8 bases lay outside the gene matches. The chain's CDR3 is CASRPVRGSTEAFF. CDR3 DNA: TGCGCCAGCAGGCCCGTCAGGGGGAGCACTGAAGCTTTCTTT.

This chain connects TRBV19 to TRBJ2-5, with D perhaps TRBD2 (6 bases). The CDR3 has 16 amino acids. Per germline, CDR1 LNHDA and CDR2 SQIVND (reference sequence). V was clipped by 5 bases and J by 5 bases, with 21 bases between them. The DNA of the CDR3 is TGTGCCAGTAGTTCGGAGGGTGGACGGGCGAGCGAGACCCAGTACTTC. It yields the protein CASSSEGGRASETQYF.